This T cell receptor (beta chain) originates from a study of neoadjuvant nivolumab and ipilimumab in lung cancer. Study summary: Patients got nivolumab 3 mg/kg on days 1, 15 and 29; combination added ipilimumab 1 mg/kg day 1. Study-level results: From pretherapy to surgery, tumor richness and clonality rose with dual therapy. TCR richness and clonality were higher in tumors than adjacent uninvolved lung. TCR receptors were sequenced in few samples.

For this clone: The target antigen is unknown.

The repertoire was sequenced with immunoSEQ multiplex PCR; TCRdb's copy has only in-frame clones and lacks some. The sample has over 25,000 clones; approximately 83% are singletons. CDR1 and CDR2 from the germline V gene are LNHDA and SQIVND (reference sequence). The CDR3 runs 13 residues. V shed 6 bases and J shed 2 bases, with 11 bases lying between them. This TCR derives from an adult with non-small cell lung cancer. Source: tumor tissue, taken after neoadjuvant nivolumab, alone or with ipilimumab, at or shortly before surgery. V usage is TRBV19 and J usage is TRBJ2-7; D might be TRBD2 (5 bases). CDR3: CASRDPGTYEQYF. In nucleotides, the CDR3 is TGTGCCAGTAGGGACCCGGGGACCTACGAGCAGTACTTC.